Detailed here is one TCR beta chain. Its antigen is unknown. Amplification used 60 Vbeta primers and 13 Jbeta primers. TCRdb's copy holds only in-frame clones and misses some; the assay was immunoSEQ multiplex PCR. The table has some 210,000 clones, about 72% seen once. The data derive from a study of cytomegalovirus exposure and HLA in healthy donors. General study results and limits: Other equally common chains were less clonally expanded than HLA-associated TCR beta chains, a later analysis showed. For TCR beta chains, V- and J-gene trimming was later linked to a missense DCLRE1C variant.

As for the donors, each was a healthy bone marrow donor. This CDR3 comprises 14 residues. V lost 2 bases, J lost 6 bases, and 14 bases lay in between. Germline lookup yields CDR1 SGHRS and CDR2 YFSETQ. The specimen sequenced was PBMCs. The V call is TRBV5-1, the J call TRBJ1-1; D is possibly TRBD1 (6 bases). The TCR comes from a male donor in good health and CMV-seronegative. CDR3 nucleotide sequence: TGCGCCAGCAGCTTAGACGGGGGGCTTGCTGAAGCTTTCTTT. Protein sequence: CASSLDGGLAEAFF.